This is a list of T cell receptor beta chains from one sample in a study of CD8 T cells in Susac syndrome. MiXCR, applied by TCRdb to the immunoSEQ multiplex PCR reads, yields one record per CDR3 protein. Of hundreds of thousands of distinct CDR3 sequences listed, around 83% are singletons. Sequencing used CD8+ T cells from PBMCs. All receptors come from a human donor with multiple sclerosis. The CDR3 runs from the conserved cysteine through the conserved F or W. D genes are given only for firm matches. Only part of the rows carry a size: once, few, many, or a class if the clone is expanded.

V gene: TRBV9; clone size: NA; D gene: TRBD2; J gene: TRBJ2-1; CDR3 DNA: TGTGCCAGCAGCGTAGCCAAGCGGGATCCGTACAATGAGCAGTTCTTC; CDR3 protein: CASSVAKRDPYNEQFF
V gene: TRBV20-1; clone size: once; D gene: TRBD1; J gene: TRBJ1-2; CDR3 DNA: TGCAGTGCTACTCCGGGACAGGAGGATTCCTGGGGCTACACCTTC; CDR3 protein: CSATPGQEDSWGYTF
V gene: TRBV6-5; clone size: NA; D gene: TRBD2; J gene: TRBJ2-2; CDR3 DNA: TGTGTCAGCCTTCTAGCGGGGAACACCGGGGAGCTGTTTTTT; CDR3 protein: CVSLLAGNTGELFF
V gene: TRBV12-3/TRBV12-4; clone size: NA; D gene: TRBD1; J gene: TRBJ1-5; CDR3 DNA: TGTGCCAGCAGTATCGCCGGGACAGGTAGCCAGCCCCAGCATTTT; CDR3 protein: CASSIAGTGSQPQHF
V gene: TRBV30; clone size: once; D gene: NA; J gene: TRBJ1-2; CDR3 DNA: TGTGCCTGGTCGGGACTCACTAACTATGGCTACACCTTC; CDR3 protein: CAWSGLTNYGYTF
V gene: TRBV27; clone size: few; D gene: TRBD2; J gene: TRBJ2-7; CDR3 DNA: TGTGCCAGCAGTTTAGGGACTAGCGGAACTTACGAGCAGTACTTC; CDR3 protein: CASSLGTSGTYEQYF
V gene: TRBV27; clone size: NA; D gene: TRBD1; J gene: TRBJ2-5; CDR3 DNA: TGTGCCAGCAGTTGGGGAACAGGGGGCGGGGAGACCCAGTACTTC; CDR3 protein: CASSWGTGGGETQYF
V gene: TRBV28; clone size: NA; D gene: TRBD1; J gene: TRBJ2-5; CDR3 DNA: TGTGCCAGCAGTAAAGACAGGGAAGAGACCCAGTACTTC; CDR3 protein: CASSKDREETQYF
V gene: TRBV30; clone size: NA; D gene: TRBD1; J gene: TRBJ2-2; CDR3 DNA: TGTGCCTGGAGTGTACTAGGGGACAGTAATCCCGGGGAGCTGTTTTTT; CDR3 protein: CAWSVLGDSNPGELFF
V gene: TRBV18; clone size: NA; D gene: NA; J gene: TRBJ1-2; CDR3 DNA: TGTGCCAGCTCACCACCTTATCTCTACAGTATTCAACTCTATGGCTACACCTTC; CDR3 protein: CASSPPYLYSIQLYGYTF
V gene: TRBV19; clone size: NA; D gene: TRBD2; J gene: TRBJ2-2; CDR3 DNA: TGTGCCAGTAGTTCCTTAGCGGGATTGAGCACCGGGGAGCTGTTTTTT; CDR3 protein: CASSSLAGLSTGELFF
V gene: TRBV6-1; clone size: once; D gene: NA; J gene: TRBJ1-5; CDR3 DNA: TGTGCCAGCAGTGGGAATCAGCCCCAGCATTTT; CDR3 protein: CASSGNQPQHF
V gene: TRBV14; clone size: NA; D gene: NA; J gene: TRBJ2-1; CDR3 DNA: TGTGCCAGCAGCCGCGGGACATTTTTCTCCTACAATGAGCAGTTCTTC; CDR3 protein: CASSRGTFFSYNEQFF
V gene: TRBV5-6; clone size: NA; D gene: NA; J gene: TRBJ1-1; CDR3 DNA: TGTGCCAGCAGCTTGTACGTCCCGAACACTGAAGCTTTCTTT; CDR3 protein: CASSLYVPNTEAFF
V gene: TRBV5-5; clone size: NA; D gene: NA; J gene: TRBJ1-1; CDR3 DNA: TGTGCCAGCAGGGGAGGGCAGGGCTACACTGAAGCTTTCTTT; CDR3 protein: CASRGGQGYTEAFF
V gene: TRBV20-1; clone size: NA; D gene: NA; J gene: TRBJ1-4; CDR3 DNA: TGCAGTGCTGGAATTTTGGGTCGGGCAACATTTAATGAAAAACTGTTTTTT; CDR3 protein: CSAGILGRATFNEKLFF
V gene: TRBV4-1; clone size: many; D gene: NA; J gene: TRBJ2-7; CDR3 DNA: TGTGCCAGCAGCCAAGGGGGCTCCTACGAGCAGTACTTC; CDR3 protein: CASSQGGSYEQYF
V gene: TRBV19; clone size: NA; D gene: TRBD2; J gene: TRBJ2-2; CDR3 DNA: TGTGCCAGTAGTAGTTGGGCCTCTAGCCGGGAGGGCCCCGGGGAGCTGTTTTTT; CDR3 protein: CASSSWASSREGPGELFF
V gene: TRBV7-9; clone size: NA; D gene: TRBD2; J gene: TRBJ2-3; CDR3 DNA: TGTGCCAGCAGCTTTCTTGGACTAGCGGGGATTAGCACAGATACGCAGTATTTT; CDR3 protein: CASSFLGLAGISTDTQYF
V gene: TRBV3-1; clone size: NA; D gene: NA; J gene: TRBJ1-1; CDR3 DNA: TGTGCCAGCAGCCATACGACAGTTATGAACACTGAAGCTTTCTTT; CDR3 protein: CASSHTTVMNTEAFF
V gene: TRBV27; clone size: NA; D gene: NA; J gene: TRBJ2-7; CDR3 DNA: TGTGCCAGCAGTTTATCGAGTCACGGGCTGTACTTC; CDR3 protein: CASSLSSHGLYF
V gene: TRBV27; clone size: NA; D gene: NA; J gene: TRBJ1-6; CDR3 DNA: TGTGCCAGCAGTTCGGTTTTTAGCTCCTATAATTCACCCCTCCACTTT; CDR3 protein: CASSSVFSSYNSPLHF
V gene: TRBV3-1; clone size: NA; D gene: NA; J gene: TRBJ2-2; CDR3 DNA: TGTGCCAGCAGCCCCCCAACTGACACCGGGGAGCTGTTTTTT; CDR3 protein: CASSPPTDTGELFF
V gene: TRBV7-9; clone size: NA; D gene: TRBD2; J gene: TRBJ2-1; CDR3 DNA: TGTGCCAGCAGCTTAGTACGTCTAGCGGATTACAATGAGCAGTTCTTC; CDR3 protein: CASSLVRLADYNEQFF
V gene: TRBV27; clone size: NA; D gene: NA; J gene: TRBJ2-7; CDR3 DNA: TGTGCCAGCACATCACCCCGCTACGAGCAGTACTTC; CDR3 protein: CASTSPRYEQYF
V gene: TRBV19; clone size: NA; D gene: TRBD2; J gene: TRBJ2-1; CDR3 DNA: TGTGCCAGTAGTATAGGACTAGCGGGACCGCCTAACAATGAGCAGTTCTTC; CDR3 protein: CASSIGLAGPPNNEQFF
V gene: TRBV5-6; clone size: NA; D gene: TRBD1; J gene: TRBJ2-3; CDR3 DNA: TGTGCCAGCAGCGCCGGGACAGAGGGCACAGATACGCAGTATTTT; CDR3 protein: CASSAGTEGTDTQYF
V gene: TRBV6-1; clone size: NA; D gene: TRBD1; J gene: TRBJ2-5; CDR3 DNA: TGTGCCAGCAGCGGACAGGGCTGGTGGGAGACCCAGTACTTC; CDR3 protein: CASSGQGWWETQYF
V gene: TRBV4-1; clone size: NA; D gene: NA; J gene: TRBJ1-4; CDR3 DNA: TGCGCCAGCACCCCCGGGACTAATGAAAAACTGTTTTTT; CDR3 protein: CASTPGTNEKLFF
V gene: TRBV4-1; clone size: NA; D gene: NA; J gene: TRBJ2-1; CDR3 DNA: TGCGCCAGCAGCCAAGATCCTCTTTCGGGACCCAATGAGCAGTTCTTC; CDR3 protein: CASSQDPLSGPNEQFF
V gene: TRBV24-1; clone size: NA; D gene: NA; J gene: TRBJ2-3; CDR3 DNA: TGTGCCACCACCCGAGACCGTTCCACAGATACGCAGTATTTT; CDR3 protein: CATTRDRSTDTQYF
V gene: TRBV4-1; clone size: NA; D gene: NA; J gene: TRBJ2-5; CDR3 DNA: TGCGCCAGCAGCGCCTTGTGGGTTCGGGCCCTATTAAGAGAGACCCAGTACTTC; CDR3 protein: CASSALWVRALLRETQYF
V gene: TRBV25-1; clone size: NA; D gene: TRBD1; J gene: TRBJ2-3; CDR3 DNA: TGTGCCAGCAGCCGGACAGGAGCCGCAGATACGCAGTATTTT; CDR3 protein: CASSRTGAADTQYF
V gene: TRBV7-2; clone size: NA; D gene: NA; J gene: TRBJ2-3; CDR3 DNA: TGTGCCAGCAGCCAGAAGGGCAGGGATGGCGATACGCAGTATTTT; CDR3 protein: CASSQKGRDGDTQYF
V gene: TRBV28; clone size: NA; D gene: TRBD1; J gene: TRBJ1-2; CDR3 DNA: TGTGCCAGCAGAAGACAGGGTTTGATTAACTATGGCTACGCCTTC; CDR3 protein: CASRRQGLINYGYAF
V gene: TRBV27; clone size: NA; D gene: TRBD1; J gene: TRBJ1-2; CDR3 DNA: TGTGCCAGCAGTTTATCGGGGTCGACAGGGGCCTTCTATGGCTACACCTTC; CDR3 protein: CASSLSGSTGAFYGYTF
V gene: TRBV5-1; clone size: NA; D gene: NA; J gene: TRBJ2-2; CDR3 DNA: TGCGCCAGCAGCTTGGCCAGTGCAGAAAACACCGGGGAGCTGTTTTTT; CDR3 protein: CASSLASAENTGELFF
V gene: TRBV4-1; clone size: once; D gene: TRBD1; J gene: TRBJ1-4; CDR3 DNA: TGCGCCAGCAGCCCCTGGCCCGGGACAGGGAGTGAAAAACTGTTTTTT; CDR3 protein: CASSPWPGTGSEKLFF
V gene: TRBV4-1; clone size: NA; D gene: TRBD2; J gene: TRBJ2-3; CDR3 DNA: TGCGCCAGCAGCGGGAGCGGGGGCACAGATACGCAGTATTTT; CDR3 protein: CASSGSGGTDTQYF
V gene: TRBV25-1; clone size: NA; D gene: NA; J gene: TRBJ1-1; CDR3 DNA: TGTGCCAGCAGTGTGGGGGACGCTAACACTGAAGCTTTCTTT; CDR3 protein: CASSVGDANTEAFF
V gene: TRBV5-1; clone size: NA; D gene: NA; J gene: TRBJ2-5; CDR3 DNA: TGCGCCAGCAGCTCAGACAGAGAAGAGACCCAGTACTTC; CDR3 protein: CASSSDREETQYF
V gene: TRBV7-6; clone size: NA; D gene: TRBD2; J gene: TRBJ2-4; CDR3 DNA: TGTGCCAGCAGCCCGACTAGCGTTCAAGCCAAAAACATTCAGTACTTC; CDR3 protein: CASSPTSVQAKNIQYF
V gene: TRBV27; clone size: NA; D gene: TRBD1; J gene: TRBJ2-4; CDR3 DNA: TGTGCCAGCAGTTTAAGCGGACAGGGACCCAAAAACATTCAGTACTTC; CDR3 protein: CASSLSGQGPKNIQYF
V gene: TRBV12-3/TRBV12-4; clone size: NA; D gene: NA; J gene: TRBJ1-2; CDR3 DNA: TGTGCCAGCAGTTTGGGATCTTTGGATGGCTACACCTTC; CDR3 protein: CASSLGSLDGYTF
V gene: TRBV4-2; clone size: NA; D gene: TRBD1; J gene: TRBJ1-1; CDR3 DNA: TGTGCCAGCAGCCCGACCGAGGACAGGATGAACACTGAAGCTTTCTTT; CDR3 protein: CASSPTEDRMNTEAFF
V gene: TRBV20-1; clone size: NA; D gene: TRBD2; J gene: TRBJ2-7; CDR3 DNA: TGCAGTGCTCTAGCTAGCGGGATGGGCGGCTACGAGCAGTACTTC; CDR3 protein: CSALASGMGGYEQYF
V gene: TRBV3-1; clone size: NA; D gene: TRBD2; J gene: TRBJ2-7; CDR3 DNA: TGTGCCAGCAGCCAAGAAAAGAGCGGGACCTACGAGCAGTACTTC; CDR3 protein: CASSQEKSGTYEQYF
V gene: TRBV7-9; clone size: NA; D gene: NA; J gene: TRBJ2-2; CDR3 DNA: TGTGCCAGCAGCGCCATTCCCGGCACCGGGGAGCTGTTTTTT; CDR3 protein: CASSAIPGTGELFF
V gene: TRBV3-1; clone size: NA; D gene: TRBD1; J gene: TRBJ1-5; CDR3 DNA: TGTGCCAGCAGCCAAGTGACAGGGGGTCAGCCCCAGCATTTT; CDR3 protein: CASSQVTGGQPQHF
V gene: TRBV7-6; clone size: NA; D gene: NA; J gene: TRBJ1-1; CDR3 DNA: TGTGCCAGCAGCCCTGGGCCATCTCGGGAACAGACTGAAGCTTTCTTT; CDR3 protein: CASSPGPSREQTEAFF
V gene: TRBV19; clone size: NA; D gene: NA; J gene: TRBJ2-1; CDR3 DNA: TGTGCCAGTAGCCTACACCCGGGCCTTACCAATGAGCAGTTCTTC; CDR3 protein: CASSLHPGLTNEQFF
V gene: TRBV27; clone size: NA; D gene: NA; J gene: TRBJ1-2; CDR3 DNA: TGTGCCAGCAGAAGACAGGAGTCGGGCTATGGCTACACCTTC; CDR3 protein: CASRRQESGYGYTF
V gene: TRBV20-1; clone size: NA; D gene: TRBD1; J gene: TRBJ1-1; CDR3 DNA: TGCAGTGCTAGTATTGGGACAGATATGAACACTGAAGCTTTCTTT; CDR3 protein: CSASIGTDMNTEAFF
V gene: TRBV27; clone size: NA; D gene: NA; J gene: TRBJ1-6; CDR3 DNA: TGTGCCAGCAGTTTACTAGGGTCTAATTCACCCCTCCACTTT; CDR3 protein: CASSLLGSNSPLHF
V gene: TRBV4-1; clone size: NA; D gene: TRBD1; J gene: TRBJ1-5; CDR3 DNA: TGCGCCAGCAGCCAAGATACGACAGGGGGCGGCAATCAGCCCCAGCATTTT; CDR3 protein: CASSQDTTGGGNQPQHF
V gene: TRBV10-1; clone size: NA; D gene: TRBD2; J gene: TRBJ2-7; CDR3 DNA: TGCGCCAGCAGTGAGGGAGCGGGAGGCTCCTACGAGCAGTACTTC; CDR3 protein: CASSEGAGGSYEQYF
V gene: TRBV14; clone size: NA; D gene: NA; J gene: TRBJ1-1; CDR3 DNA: TGTGCCAGCAGCCAAGATATGGGATTCTACACTGAAGCTTTCTTT; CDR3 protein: CASSQDMGFYTEAFF